Listed below are T cell receptor beta chains from one sample, sequenced in a study of metastatic and nonmetastatic thyroid tumors. TCRdb reprocessed the PCR reads via MiXCR. The repertoire holds about 43,000 clones, with about an eighth as singletons. The material sequenced was blood. These receptors were taken from a female donor with papillary thyroid cancer or a benign thyroid nodule (not recorded which). Some clones in this sample may be carry-over from other donors' samples. Both conserved end residues are part of each CDR3. D genes are given only for firm matches. Clone size is shown for a subset of rows, as once, few, many or a class of expanded clone.

d_call,j_call,clone_size,v_call,cdr3_aa,cdr3_nt
NA,TRBJ2-1,many,TRBV7-9,CASNSRFSRYNEQFF,TGTGCCAGCAACTCCCGGTTTAGCCGTTACAATGAGCAGTTCTTC
NA,TRBJ2-1,NA,TRBV30,CAWSISGEQFF,TGTGCCTGGAGCATTAGCGGTGAGCAGTTCTTC
TRBD1,TRBJ1-1,many,TRBV18,CASSPGTGATEAFF,TGTGCCAGCTCACCAGGGACAGGGGCCACTGAAGCTTTCTTT
NA,TRBJ2-1,many,TRBV6-1,CASRTYLPEQFF,TGTGCCAGCAGGACCTACCTCCCGGAGCAGTTCTTC
NA,TRBJ2-2,many,TRBV24-1,CATSDLRGELFF,TGTGCCACCAGTGACCTGCGCGGGGAGCTGTTTTTT
TRBD1,TRBJ2-7,few,TRBV6-2/TRBV6-3,CASSYLQGVYEQYF,TGTGCCAGCAGTTACCTTCAGGGGGTCTACGAGCAGTACTTC
NA,TRBJ2-3,many,TRBV9,CASSVVSTDTQYF,TGTGCCAGTAGCGTAGTGAGCACAGATACGCAGTATTTT
TRBD2,TRBJ2-7,medium-sized,TRBV3-1,CASSQERLAGAYEQYF,TGTGCCAGCAGCCAAGAACGGCTAGCGGGAGCCTACGAGCAGTACTTC
TRBD2,TRBJ2-1,many,TRBV4-2,CASSQDSVIGRALWDEQFF,TGTGCCAGCAGCCAAGATTCCGTTATCGGGAGGGCACTGTGGGATGAGCAGTTCTTC
TRBD1,TRBJ1-2,many,TRBV28,CASSSTGGGYGYTF,TGTGCCAGCAGTTCCACAGGGGGAGGCTATGGCTACACCTTC
NA,TRBJ2-3,NA,TRBV2,CASSGTRFSTDTQYF,TGTGCCAGCAGTGGGACCCGGTTCAGCACAGATACGCAGTATTTT
NA,TRBJ1-2,many,TRBV29-1,CSVEQADYGYTF,TGCAGCGTCGAGCAAGCTGACTATGGCTACACCTTC
NA,TRBJ1-6,NA,TRBV5-1,CASSSSGANSPLHF,TGCGCCAGCAGCTCCTCAGGGGCCAATTCACCCCTCCACTTT
NA,TRBJ1-6,many,TRBV28,CASSFPGVFHLHF,TGTGCCAGCAGTTTTCCCGGGGTTTTTCACCTCCACTTT
TRBD2,TRBJ2-3,many,TRBV11-2,CASSLSLAGNTDTQYF,TGTGCCAGCAGCTTATCTCTAGCGGGAAACACAGATACGCAGTATTTT
NA,TRBJ2-5,many,TRBV12-3/TRBV12-4,CASSLSAQRPETQYF,TGTGCCAGCAGTTTATCGGCCCAGAGACCGGAGACCCAGTACTTC
TRBD2,TRBJ2-3,NA,TRBV7-2,CANSPRLAGGWDTQYF,TGTGCCAACAGCCCACGCTTAGCGGGAGGATGGGATACGCAGTATTTT
NA,TRBJ2-3,many,TRBV24-1,CATSDSGGSGDTQYF,TGTGCCACCAGTGATTCTGGGGGCTCCGGAGATACGCAGTATTTT
TRBD1,TRBJ1-1,NA,TRBV3-1,CASSQGQGKYTEAFF,TGTGCCAGCAGCCAAGGACAGGGCAAGTACACTGAAGCTTTCTTT
TRBD1,TRBJ2-1,NA,TRBV20-1,CSATAGQDYNEQFF,TGCAGTGCCACGGCGGGACAGGATTACAATGAGCAGTTCTTC
NA,TRBJ1-3,many,TRBV11-1,CASSLGPTGSGNTIYF,TGTGCCAGCAGCTTAGGCCCGACTGGCTCTGGAAACACCATATATTTT
NA,TRBJ2-2,many,TRBV9,CASSGRADVVELFF,TGTGCCAGCAGCGGGCGGGCCGATGTCGTGGAGCTGTTTTTT
NA,TRBJ1-4,many,TRBV11-2,CASSLADEKLFF,TGTGCCAGCAGCTTAGCGGATGAAAAACTGTTTTTT
NA,TRBJ1-5,many,TRBV20-1,CSARVGRTINQPQHF,TGCAGTGCTAGAGTTGGCAGGACCATCAATCAGCCCCAGCATTTT
TRBD2,TRBJ2-1,many,TRBV9,CASSSGRALNEQFF,TGTGCCAGCAGCAGCGGGAGGGCCCTCAATGAGCAGTTCTTC
TRBD2,TRBJ2-7,many,TRBV20-1,CSAEGLAGDDEQYF,TGCAGTGCCGAGGGTTTAGCGGGAGACGACGAGCAGTACTTC
NA,TRBJ1-1,many,TRBV15,CATSRIWGDPAGTEAFF,TGTGCCACCAGCAGAATATGGGGTGACCCCGCGGGCACTGAAGCTTTCTTT
NA,TRBJ2-5,few,TRBV6-2/TRBV6-3,CASSSFRQAQYF,TGTGCCAGTAGTTCGTTCCGACAGGCCCAGTACTTC
NA,TRBJ1-5,NA,TRBV19,CASSLIGTPGQPQHF,TGTGCCAGTAGTCTAATAGGGACCCCTGGTCAGCCCCAGCATTTT
NA,TRBJ2-7,many,TRBV5-1,CASSLVDGTYEQYF,TGCGCCAGCAGCCTAGTGGACGGTACCTACGAGCAGTACTTC
TRBD1,TRBJ2-7,many,TRBV28,CASSQTGGQTYEQYF,TGTGCCAGCAGTCAAACAGGGGGGCAAACCTACGAGCAGTACTTC
NA,TRBJ2-3,many,TRBV10-3,CAISSTDTQYF,TGTGCCATCAGCTCGACAGATACGCAGTATTTT
TRBD2,TRBJ2-3,many,TRBV27,CASSPREGLGDTQYF,TGTGCCAGCAGTCCGCGGGAGGGCCTCGGAGATACGCAGTATTTT
NA,TRBJ2-7,many,TRBV20-1,CSAPEGGAAYEQYF,TGCAGTGCTCCAGAGGGGGGGGCGGCCTACGAGCAGTACTTC
NA,TRBJ2-1,NA,TRBV24-1,CSTSDFRRDEQFF,TGTTCCACCAGTGATTTTCGTCGGGATGAGCAGTTCTTC
TRBD2,TRBJ2-1,NA,TRBV30,CVGTSGSLETNEQFF,TGTGTCGGGACTAGCGGAAGTCTGGAAACAAATGAGCAGTTCTTC
TRBD1,TRBJ1-6,many,TRBV9,CASSDGTGGNSPLHF,TGTGCCAGCAGCGATGGGACAGGGGGCAATTCACCCCTCCACTTT
NA,TRBJ2-1,many,TRBV5-8,CASSLGQEEINEQFF,TGTGCCAGCAGCTTGGGACAAGAAGAAATCAATGAGCAGTTCTTC
NA,TRBJ2-5,few,TRBV7-7,CASSLGGQSQETQYF,TGTGCTAGCAGCTTAGGTGGACAGTCCCAAGAGACCCAGTACTTC
TRBD1,TRBJ1-2,many,TRBV12-3/TRBV12-4,CASSPQGQADGYTF,TGTGCCAGCAGTCCGCAGGGACAGGCCGATGGCTACACCTTC
TRBD1,TRBJ2-1,many,TRBV4-1,CASSPQGAENPSYNEQFF,TGCGCCAGCAGCCCCCAGGGGGCAGAAAACCCCTCCTACAATGAGCAGTTCTTC
TRBD1,TRBJ1-3,many,TRBV7-2,CASSATPGQGSGNTIYF,TGTGCCAGCAGCGCCACACCGGGACAGGGATCTGGAAACACCATATATTTT
NA,TRBJ2-7,many,TRBV19,CASSPRTVYEQYF,TGTGCCAGTAGTCCCCGGACAGTCTACGAGCAGTACTTC
TRBD1,TRBJ1-6,many,TRBV25-1,CASSASPGTVNNSPLHF,TGTGCCAGCAGTGCATCACCAGGGACAGTTAATAATTCACCCCTCCACTTT
NA,TRBJ1-6,many,TRBV19,CASGRDRNSPLHF,TGTGCCAGTGGCCGAGACAGAAATTCACCCCTCCACTTT
NA,TRBJ2-7,few,TRBV12-3/TRBV12-4,CASGRDSTYEQYF,TGTGCCAGCGGCCGGGACTCGACCTACGAGCAGTACTTC
NA,TRBJ2-3,many,TRBV3-1,CASSQVRGNTQYF,TGTGCCAGCAGCCAAGTCCGCGGGAATACGCAGTATTTT
NA,TRBJ2-5,many,TRBV5-1,CASSLDGGAGQETQYF,TGCGCCAGCAGCTTGGATGGCGGGGCCGGGCAAGAGACCCAGTACTTC
NA,TRBJ2-1,many,TRBV7-2,CASSLGQSQRNEQFF,TGTGCCAGCAGCTTAGGTCAATCGCAGAGAAATGAGCAGTTCTTC
NA,TRBJ1-1,many,TRBV20-1,CSARGNTEAFF,TGCAGTGCTAGAGGCAACACTGAAGCTTTCTTT
TRBD1,TRBJ2-7,many,TRBV2,CAGRDSSSYEQYF,TGTGCCGGACGGGACAGCAGCTCCTACGAGCAGTACTTC
NA,TRBJ2-7,many,TRBV9,CASSIRDITDEQYF,TGTGCCAGCAGCATCCGGGACATAACGGACGAGCAGTACTTC
TRBD1,TRBJ1-3,few,TRBV6-1,CASSQGAENTIYF,TGTGCCAGCAGTCAGGGGGCTGAAAACACCATATATTTT
TRBD2,TRBJ2-2,many,TRBV4-2,CASSQESSGSTGELFF,TGTGCCAGCAGCCAAGAATCTAGCGGGAGTACCGGGGAGCTGTTTTTT